Below are 15 T cell receptor beta chains sequenced from a single sample in a study of blood T cell repertoires in COVID-19. The assay was immunoSEQ multiplex PCR, and TCRdb's table has in-frame clones only and misses some. Of a few hundred thousand clones in the sample, 70% to 90% are singletons; the top ten hold 2% to 2.5%. The sequenced sample was PBMCs or T cells enriched from blood (not recorded which). Receptors originate from a woman aged 55-75 years in a cohort exposed to, infected with or recovered from COVID-19 (not recorded which).

This clone was counted a single time. The chain employs TRBV15 and TRBJ2-1; possibly TRBD1 for D (5 bases). Per germline, CDR1 LNHNV and CDR2 YYDKDF (reference sequence). This CDR3 has 16 amino acids. V gave up 0 bases and J gave up 2 bases, with 11 bases separating them. The CDR3 DNA is TGTGCCACCAGCAGAGATGGGGCAGAACCCTACAATGAGCAGTTCTTC. It codes for CATSRDGAEPYNEQFF.

The chain uses TRBV18 and TRBJ2-1, with a weak D call TRBD2 (5 bases). CDR3 length: 12 residues. Between the trimmed V and J ends, which lost 2 bases and 10 bases, there was a span of 9 bases. Looked up from germline, CDR1 is KGHSH and CDR2 is LQKENI. The CDR3 coding sequence is TGTGCCAGCTCACCAGGGTTAGCGGAGCAGTTCTTC. Translated, it gives CASSPGLAEQFF.

The chain uses TRBV30 and TRBJ2-7; D not resolved. V gave up 3 bases and J gave up 6 bases, with 9 bases separating them. Germline values: CDR1 GTSNPN, CDR2 SVGIG (reference sequence). The CDR3 length is 11 residues. CDR3 sequence: CAWSTEFEQYF. DNA of the CDR3: TGTGCCTGGAGCACCGAGTTCGAGCAGTACTTC.

V usage is TRBV12-2 and J usage is TRBJ2-7; TRBD2, the D gene given by the table, was not confirmed from the DNA. TRBV12-2 is described as a pseudogene. The CDR3 sequence is 16 residues long. CDR3 sequence (DNA): TGTGCAAGTCGCTTAGTCGGACTAGCGGGAGTAAAAGAGCAGTACTTC. Protein: CASRLVGLAGVKEQYF.

This clone has a single count. J is TRBJ2-3 and V is TRBV7-9, with 8 bases aligning to TRBD2. V trimming: 5 bases; J trimming: 4 bases; junction bases outside the gene matches: 11. Germline CDR1 is SEHNR and CDR2 is FQNEAQ (reference sequence). The length of the CDR3 is 16 residues. CDR3 in DNA: TGTGCCAGCAGCAGAAACACGGGAGGGCGCGCAGATACGCAGTATTTT. Its protein is CASSRNTGGRADTQYF.

The count of this clone is one. The chain carries TRBV29-1 and TRBJ2-3; a possible D gene is TRBD2 (6 bases). V dropped 4 bases and J dropped 4 bases, with 9 bases sitting between them. In germline, CDR1 is SQVTM, CDR2 ANQGSEA. The CDR3 covers 12 residues. The CDR3 here is CSVALAADTQYF. The CDR3 bases are TGCAGCGTTGCACTAGCAGCAGATACGCAGTATTTT.

The V and J genes are TRBV6-5 and TRBJ1-6, with 7 bases that match TRBD1. Trimming took 0 bases from V and 6 from J; bases not matched to a gene: 2. The CDR3 contains 15 residues. The germline gives CDR1 MNHEY, CDR2 SVGAGI. The CDR3 here is CASSYSTGSNSPLHF. The CDR3 DNA reads TGTGCCAGCAGTTACTCGACAGGGTCTAATTCACCCCTCCACTTT.

The V gene is TRBV28, the J gene TRBJ2-7; D is undetermined. The CDR3 contains 14 residues. Germline V gene data show CDR1 as MDHEN and CDR2 as SYDVKM. The V and J ends lost 4 bases and 7 bases respectively, with 17 bases between them. CDR3 residues: CASSSAFPILEQYF. The CDR3 bases are TGTGCCAGCAGTTCCGCGTTCCCGATCTTGGAGCAGTACTTC.

The V gene is TRBV28, the J gene TRBJ2-5; D perhaps matches TRBD2 (7 bases). V lost 5 bases to trimming and J lost 4 bases, with 23 bases between them. Per the germline V gene, CDR1 is MDHEN and CDR2 is SYDVKM. This CDR3 comprises 17 residues. The CDR3 coding sequence is TGTGCCAGCAGTCCCCCCTCTGGGGGGGCCGGGGGAGAGACCCAGTACTTC. Residues: CASSPPSGGAGGETQYF. Full variable domain (outside the CDR3, taken from reference TRBV28 and TRBJ2-5): DVKVTQSSRYLVKRTGEKVFLECVQDMDHENMFWYRQDPGLGLRLIYFSYDVKMKEKGDIPEGYSVSREKKERFSLILESASTNQTSMYLCASSPPSGGAGGETQYFGPGTRLLVL.

The rearrangement uses TRBV24-1 and TRBJ1-5, with TRBD1 matching 7 bases. The CDR3 has 15 amino acids. Per the germline V gene, CDR1 is KGHDR and CDR2 is SFDVKD. The trim removed 4 bases at V and 4 bases at J, leaving 6 bases unmatched. The CDR3 reads CATSDPGQPNQPQHF. In DNA form, the CDR3 reads TGTGCCACCAGTGACCCGGGACAGCCGAATCAGCCCCAGCATTTT.

The V call is TRBV18, the J call TRBJ2-2; no clear D gene. Trimming removed 6 bases from V and 6 bases from J, with 14 bases in between. CDR1 is KGHSH, CDR2 LQKENI, per germline. The CDR3 has 14 amino acids. CDR3 bases: TGTGCCAGCTCCCCAACAGAAACCGCCGGGGAGCTGTTTTTT. It yields the protein CASSPTETAGELFF.

The chain has TRBV29-1 and TRBJ2-7; the match to TRBD1 covers 10 bases. The CDR3 is 15 residues long. Germline V gives CDR1 SQVTM, CDR2 ANQGSEA. V lost 4 bases to trimming and J lost 2 bases; unmatched junction nucleotides: 8. The CDR3 is CSVVSGTGATYEQYF. The CDR3 coding sequence is TGCAGCGTTGTGTCCGGGACAGGGGCAACCTACGAGCAGTACTTC.

The chain employs TRBV7-3 and TRBJ1-1; TRBD1 matches 7 bases. The CDR3 length is 17 residues. The germline V gene encodes CDR1 SGHTA and CDR2 FQGTGA. V shed 5 bases, J shed 4 bases, and the junction held 16 bases outside the gene matches. The CDR3 DNA reads TGTGCCAGCAGCATCTCACCGAAAGGGGGCGCGGGCACTGAAGCTTTCTTT. Translated, it gives CASSISPKGGAGTEAFF. The full variable domain, its missing parts supplied by reference TRBV7-3 and TRBJ1-1, is GAGVSQTPSNKVTEKGKYVELRCDPISGHTALYWYRQSLGQGPEFLIYFQGTGAADDSGLPNDRFFAVRPEGSVSTLKIQRTERGDSAVYLCASSISPKGGAGTEAFFGQGTRLTVV.

As regards this clone: The junction shows a germline mismatch at one end, possibly a read error. This chain joins TRBV7-7 and TRBJ2-3; 8 nucleotides match TRBD1. Germline V gives CDR1 SSHAT, CDR2 FNYEAQ (reference sequence). This CDR3 comprises 16 residues. DNA for the CDR3: TGTGCTAGCAGCTTAGGCCAGGGGGCCAACACAGATACGCAGTATTTT. This translates into CASSLGQGANTDTQYF.

The rearrangement joins TRBV3-1 (or the pseudogene TRBV3-2) to TRBJ2-2, with D perhaps TRBD1 (6 bases). Germline values: CDR1 LGHDT, CDR2 YNNKEL (reference sequence). V was pared by 3 bases and J by 0 bases, with 11 bases between. The CDR3 runs to 16 residues. The CDR3: CASSQMTGSNTGELFF. CDR3 sequence (DNA): TGTGCCAGCAGCCAGATGACAGGTTCGAACACCGGGGAGCTGTTTTTT.